This T cell receptor beta chain was profiled in a study of blood T cell repertoires in COVID-19. In the study overall: The study drew acute and convalescent COVID-19 samples from the United States, Italy and Spain. Nucleic acid was either cDNA or gDNA, and it came from T cells, B-cell-depleted T cells, or PBMCs.

In the study's own analysis: For nucleated cells, counts were estimated from reference gene primer amplification. Profiled with immunoSEQ multiplex PCR; TCRdb holds only in-frame clones, not every one. V and J calls and clone size are those listed in that table; D and trimming were worked out from the DNA. Of 95,000 to 150,000 clones listed, 82% are singletons. This TCR was sampled from a woman aged 70-85 years with acute or convalescent COVID-19. Sequencing was done on a sample of peripheral blood.

CDR3 sequence reads: CASSRLESGELFF. DNA for the CDR3: TGTGCCAGCAGCCGACTAGAATCCGGGGAGCTGTTTTTT. The chain carries TRBV7-6 and TRBJ2-2, with D possibly TRBD2 on 6 matching bases. V was pared by 5 bases and J by 6 bases, with 10 bases between. Per germline, CDR1 SGHVS and CDR2 FNYEAQ. The CDR3 contains 13 residues.